The 22 T cell receptor beta chains below come from one sample, sequenced in a study of T cells in Graves' hyperthyroidism and ophthalmopathy. Amplified TCR beta CDR3 regions derived from RNA transcripts. The primer set for the first-round RT-PCR of the TCR CDR3 was HTBI. TCRdb used MiXCR to reprocess the multiplex PCR reads, holding one entry per CDR3 protein. The sample holds 480,000 or so distinct CDR3 sequences, about 15% seen once. Input material: blood. Source of these receptors: a woman between 18 and 29 years old with Graves' hyperthyroidism.

J is TRBJ2-1 and V is TRBV11-2; perhaps TRBD2 as D (5 bases). The CDR3 runs 14 residues. Germline lookup yields CDR1 SGHAT and CDR2 FQNNGV. With 1 base removed from V and 9 bases from J, the gap between germline ends came to 13 bases. The CDR3 is CASSLGSRVVEQFF. In DNA form, the CDR3 reads TGTGCCAGCAGCTTAGGCTCGAGGGTAGTTGAGCAGTTCTTC.

This clonotype has at least ten counts. The rearrangement joins TRBV10-3 to TRBJ2-7; 8 nucleotides align to TRBD2. Germline V gene lookup returns CDR1 ENHRY and CDR2 SYGVKD. CDR3 length equals 13 residues. V lost 11 bases, J lost 1 base, and 7 bases stayed unmatched. The CDR3 DNA follows: TGTGCCCTCCAAAGCGGGAGTTCCTACGAGCAGTACTTC. Its protein product is CALQSGSSYEQYF.

CDR3 residues: CASKGTWIYEQYF. The CDR3 bases are TGTGCCAGTAAGGGAACTTGGATCTACGAGCAGTACTTC. The V gene is TRBV19, the J gene TRBJ2-7; D uncertain. Trimming took 7 bases from V and 3 from J, leaving 13 bases between them. The CDR3 is made up of 13 amino acids. Germline V gives CDR1 LNHDA, CDR2 SQIVND (reference sequence).

In DNA form, the CDR3 reads TGTGCCAGCAGTTTCACCCCCGGACAGGTCCTCTCTGGAAACACCATATATTTT. Residues: CASSFTPGQVLSGNTIYF. This chain links TRBV27 with TRBJ1-3; 7 bases agree with TRBD1. J lost 0 bases, V lost 3 bases, and 11 bases had no gene match. Germline CDR1 is MNHEY and CDR2 is SMNVEV (reference sequence). CDR3 length: 18 residues.

The sample holds many counts of this clonotype. The V gene is TRBV12-3 or TRBV12-4, the J gene TRBJ2-3; D possibly corresponds to TRBD2 (6 bases). V was pared by 3 bases and J by 1 base, with 11 bases between. This CDR3 has 15 amino acids. The DNA of the CDR3 is TGTGCCAGCAGTTTTTGGAGGGCCCGCACAGATACGCAGTATTTT. Amino acid sequence: CASSFWRARTDTQYF.

To note about this clonotype: Since a much larger clone is just one base distant, this may be a read error. The rearrangement joins TRBV7-2 to TRBJ2-3; TRBD2 is a possible D gene (6 bases). Germline V gene lookup returns CDR1 SGHTA and CDR2 FQGNSA. Trimming removed 8 bases from V and 1 base from J, with 19 bases in between. CDR3 length equals 16 residues. DNA of the CDR3: TGTGCCAGCGGCCCCGATCGGGTAGCGGGCACAGATACGCAGTATTTT. This codes for CASGPDRVAGTDTQYF. The variable domain in full, with the rest retrieved from reference TRBV7-2 and TRBJ2-3, is GAGVSQSPSNKVTEKGKDVELRCDPISGHTALYWYRQSLGQGLEFLIYFQGNSAPDKSGLPSDRFSAERTGGSVSTLTIQRTQQEDSAVYLCASGPDRVAGTDTQYFGPGTRLTVL.

This clonotype was recorded at least ten times. The chain couples TRBV27 to TRBJ2-5, with D perhaps TRBD1 or TRBD2 (5 bases each). The germline V gene has CDR1 MNHEY and CDR2 SMNVEV (reference sequence). The V end was cut by 0 bases, the J end by 4 bases, with 12 bases between. This CDR3 comprises 15 residues. CDR3 in DNA: TGTGCCAGCAGTTTATCCTGGGGGACGGTAGAGACCCAGTACTTC. The encoded protein is CASSLSWGTVETQYF.

This clonotype was counted at least ten times. The chain uses TRBV7-8 and TRBJ2-3, with 9 bases that match TRBD2. V was clipped by 4 bases and J by 0 bases; unmatched bases: 5. CDR1 is SGHVS and CDR2 is FQNEAQ in the germline V gene. The CDR3 length is 16 residues. The chain's CDR3 is CASSSVSGSSTDTQYF. CDR3 DNA: TGTGCCAGCAGCTCAGTTAGCGGGAGTAGCACAGATACGCAGTATTTT.

This clonotype was counted at least ten times. This chain connects TRBV7-8 to TRBJ2-2, with 12 bases that match TRBD2. CDR3 length: 16 amino acids. With V trimmed by 4 bases and J by 0 bases, 0 bases remained unmatched. Looked up from germline, CDR1 is SGHVS and CDR2 is FQNEAQ. In nucleotides, the CDR3 is TGTGCCAGCAGCTCTAGCGGGAGGGCGAACACCGGGGAGCTGTTTTTT. Translation: CASSSSGRANTGELFF.

This clonotype was picked up a small number of times. The V call is TRBV20-1, the J call TRBJ2-2; 7 bases are a match to TRBD2. The CDR3 totals 15 residues. V dropped 1 base and J dropped 1; count of bases not matched to a gene: 3. The V gene's germline CDR1 is DFQATT and CDR2 SNEGSKA (reference sequence). This CDR3 reads CSARVAGVNTGELFF. The CDR3, as DNA: TGCAGTGCTAGAGTCGCGGGAGTGAACACCGGGGAGCTGTTTTTT.

This clonotype was seen at least ten times. This sequence joins TRBV20-1 and TRBJ2-7; tentative D call: TRBD2 (7 bases). In germline, CDR1 is DFQATT, CDR2 SNEGSKA (reference sequence). The CDR3 is 13 amino acids. The V end lost 3 bases, the J end lost 3 bases, and 12 bases lay between the germline ends. Written as DNA, the CDR3 is TGCAGTGCTAGTATGGGGGGGCTCTACGAGCAGTACTTC. Residues: CSASMGGLYEQYF.

This clonotype was detected many times. V is TRBV5-1 and J is TRBJ1-4, with TRBD1 matching over 8 bases. Trimming cost V 0 bases and J 0 bases; bases outside gene matches: 10. Germline V gene data show CDR1 as SGHRS and CDR2 as YFSETQ. This CDR3 is built from 19 residues. For the CDR3, the DNA is TGCGCCAGCAGCTTGGCCGAAACAGGGGGGATTGCAACTAATGAAAAACTGTTTTTT. This codes for CASSLAETGGIATNEKLFF.

Remarks on this clonotype: A much more abundant neighbour one base away suggests this may be a read error. It is likely a read error, because the conserved phenylalanine at the end of the CDR3 is missing. The rearrangement links TRBV10-3 to TRBJ1-4; TRBD1 is a possible D gene (6 bases). Trimming stripped 2 bases from V and 7 bases from J, with 11 bases between. Germline V gene data show CDR1 as ENHRY and CDR2 as SYGVKD. The CDR3 covers 14 residues. CDR3 protein: CAISEIAGVEKLFL. The CDR3 nucleotides are TGTGCCATCAGTGAGATAGCAGGGGTTGAAAAACTGTTTCTT.

This clonotype came up many times. This rearrangement joins TRBV7-2 to TRBJ2-7; 11 positions agree with TRBD2. The CDR3 sequence is 15 residues long. Germline CDR1 and CDR2: SGHTA and FQGNSA. J was trimmed by 7 bases and V by 2 bases; bases with no gene match: 7. CDR3 sequence: CASSLIGGLADEQYF. CDR3 bases: TGTGCCAGCAGCTTAATAGGGGGACTAGCGGATGAGCAGTACTTC.

This clonotype was recorded at least ten times. The gene calls are TRBV5-1 and TRBJ1-5; 8 bases match TRBD1. V gave up 0 bases and J gave up 6 bases; unmatched junction bases: 5. Germline V gives CDR1 SGHRS, CDR2 YFSETQ. CDR3 length: 15 residues. The CDR3 spells CASSLAGGAGQPQHF. The CDR3 DNA is TGCGCCAGCAGCTTGGCAGGGGGCGCGGGTCAGCCCCAGCATTTT.

The chain recombines TRBV18 with TRBJ2-6; the D is unclear. CDR3 length: 17 residues. Germline CDR1 reads KGHSH; CDR2 reads LQKENI. The germline V and J ends were trimmed by 2 bases and 0 bases, with 11 bases remaining between them. In DNA form, the CDR3 reads TGTGCCAGCTCACCAATCCGGCTCTCCTCTGGGGCCAACGTCCTGACTTTC. Translation: CASSPIRLSSGANVLTF.

This clonotype showed up many times. The J gene is TRBJ1-1, the V gene TRBV7-8; D perhaps matches TRBD1 (5 bases). The CDR3 consists of 14 residues. Germline V gene sequence: CDR1 SGHVS, CDR2 FQNEAQ. V lost 5 bases and J 1 base, leaving 11 bases between the germline ends. This chain's CDR3 is CASSMRQPNTEAFF. The DNA for the CDR3 is TGTGCCAGCAGCATGAGACAGCCGAACACTGAAGCTTTCTTT. Full variable domain (outside the CDR3, taken from reference TRBV7-8 and TRBJ1-1): GAGVSQSPRYKVAKRGQDVALRCDPISGHVSLFWYQQALGQGPEFLTYFQNEAQLDKSGLPSDRFFAERPEGSVSTLKIQRTQQEDSAVYLCASSMRQPNTEAFFGQGTRLTVV.

This clonotype was seen repeatedly, ten times or more. CDR3 sequence (DNA): TGTGCCAGCAGTCAGAGAGTCGGAGGACAGGAGTTAGCCAAAAACATTCAGTACTTC. Protein product: CASSQRVGGQELAKNIQYF. The J gene is TRBJ2-4, the V gene TRBV14, with 7 bases lining up with TRBD1. The CDR3 contains 19 residues. V lost 6 bases, J lost 0 bases, and 17 bases stayed unmatched. Germline V CDR1 and CDR2: SGHDN, FVKESK.

This clonotype appeared many times. The chain uses TRBV4-1 and TRBJ1-4; D is unclear. V lost 4 bases to trimming and J lost 6 bases, with 9 bases between them. Germline V gives CDR1 MGHRA, CDR2 YSYEKL. This CDR3 has 13 residues. The DNA for the CDR3 is TGCGCCAGCAGCCGGGTGGTCTATGAAAAACTGTTTTTT. Translation: CASSRVVYEKLFF.

J is TRBJ1-1 and V is TRBV25-1; TRBD1 might be the D (5 bases). V lost 10 bases and J lost 11, with 17 bases in between. CDR3 length: 11 residues. CDR1 and CDR2 from the germline V gene are MGHDK and SYGVNS. CDR3 sequence (DNA): TGTGCCACCCTCGATGGGGGTGACGCTTTCTTT. Its translation is CATLDGGDAFF.

This chain connects TRBV30 to TRBJ2-7, with D possibly TRBD2 on 5 matching bases. V lost 3 bases and J lost 2, with 11 bases in between. Germline V lookup: CDR1 GTSNPN, CDR2 SVGIG (reference sequence). This CDR3 is 13 amino acids long. CDR3 sequence (DNA): TGTGCCTGGAGGGGGAGCGCGACCTACGAGCAGTACTTC. It encodes CAWRGSATYEQYF. Drawing the rest from reference TRBV30 and TRBJ2-7, the complete variable domain is SQTIHQWPATLVQPVGSPLSLECTVEGTSNPNLYWYRQAAGRGLQLLFYSVGIGQISSEVPQNLSASRPQDRQFILSSKKLLLSDSGFYLCAWRGSATYEQYFGPGTRLTVT.

This clonotype was seen at least ten times. The chain is built from TRBV7-3 and TRBJ2-1; 7 bases are a match to TRBD2. The CDR3 has 16 amino acids. The germline CDR1 and CDR2 sequences are SGHTA and FQGTGA. The junction had 4 bases not matched to a gene; V was cut back by 0 bases and J by 2 bases. The CDR3 DNA reads TGTGCCAGCAGCTTAACGGTGCGGGAGCCCTACAATGAGCAGTTCTTC. Translated: CASSLTVREPYNEQFF.